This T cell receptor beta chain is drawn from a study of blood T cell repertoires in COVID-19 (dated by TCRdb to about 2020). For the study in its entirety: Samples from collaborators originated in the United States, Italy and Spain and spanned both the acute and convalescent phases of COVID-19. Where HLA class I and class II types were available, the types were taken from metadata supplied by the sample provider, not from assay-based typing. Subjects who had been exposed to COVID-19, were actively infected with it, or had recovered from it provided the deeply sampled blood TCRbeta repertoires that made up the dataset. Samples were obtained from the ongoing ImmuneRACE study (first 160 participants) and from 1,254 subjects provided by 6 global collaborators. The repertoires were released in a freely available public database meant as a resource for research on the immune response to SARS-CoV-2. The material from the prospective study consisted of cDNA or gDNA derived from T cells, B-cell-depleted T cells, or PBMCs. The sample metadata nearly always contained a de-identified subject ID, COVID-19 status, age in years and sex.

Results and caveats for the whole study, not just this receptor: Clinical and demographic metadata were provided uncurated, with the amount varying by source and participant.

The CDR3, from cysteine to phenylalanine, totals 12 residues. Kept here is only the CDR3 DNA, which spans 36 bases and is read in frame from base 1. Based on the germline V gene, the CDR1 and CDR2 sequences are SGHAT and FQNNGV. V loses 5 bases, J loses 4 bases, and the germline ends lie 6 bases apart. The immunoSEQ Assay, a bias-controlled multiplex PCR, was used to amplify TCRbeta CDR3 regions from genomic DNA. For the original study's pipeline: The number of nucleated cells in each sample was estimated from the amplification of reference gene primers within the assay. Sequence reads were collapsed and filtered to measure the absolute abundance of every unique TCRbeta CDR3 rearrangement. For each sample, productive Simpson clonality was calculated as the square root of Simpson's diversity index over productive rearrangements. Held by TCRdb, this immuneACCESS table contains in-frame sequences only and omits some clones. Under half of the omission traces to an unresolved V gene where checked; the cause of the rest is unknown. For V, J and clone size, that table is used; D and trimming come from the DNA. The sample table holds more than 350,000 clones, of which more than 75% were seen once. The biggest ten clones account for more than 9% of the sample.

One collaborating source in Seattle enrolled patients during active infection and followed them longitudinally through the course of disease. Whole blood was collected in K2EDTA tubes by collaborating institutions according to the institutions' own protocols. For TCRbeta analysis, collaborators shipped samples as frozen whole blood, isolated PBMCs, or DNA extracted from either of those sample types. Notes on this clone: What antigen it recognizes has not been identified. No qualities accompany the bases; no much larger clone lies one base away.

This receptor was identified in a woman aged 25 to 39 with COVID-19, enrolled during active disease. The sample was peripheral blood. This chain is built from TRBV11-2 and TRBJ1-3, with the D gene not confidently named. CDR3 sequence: CASSTVGNTIYF. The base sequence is TGTGCCAGCAGCACGGTGGGAAACACCATATATTTT.